This entry lists 23 T cell receptor beta chains sequenced from one sample in a study of regulatory T cells in long-lasting Graves disease. Sequencing libraries for TCR beta were prepared with iRepertoire HTBI primers and Arm-PCR of CDR3 regions. One entry per CDR3 protein results from TCRdb running MiXCR on the multiplex PCR reads. Here the sample spans some 250,000 distinct CDR3 sequences, roughly 18% being singletons. Time point given: newly diagnosed GD, antithyroid drugs for less than 3 months. PBMC RNA served as the TCR library source. The data also belong to a second study, concerning T cells in Graves' hyperthyroidism and ophthalmopathy.

The sequenced sample was peripheral blood mononuclear cells (PBMCs), obtained at new diagnosis, from a patient treated with antithyroid drugs. Source of these receptors: a woman aged 30 to 39 with Graves disease.

Ten or more counts support this clonotype. The CDR3 sequence is CSAREGLGSETQYF. The CDR3, as DNA: TGCAGTGCTAGAGAGGGACTAGGGTCAGAGACCCAGTACTTC. The chain combines TRBV20-1 with TRBJ2-5, with TRBD2 identical over 8 bases. With 0 bases clipped from V and 4 bases from J, the junction kept 4 bases outside the gene matches. Germline CDR1 reads DFQATT; CDR2 reads SNEGSKA (reference sequence). The CDR3 has 14 amino acids.

This clonotype appeared many times. The chain links TRBV6-2 or TRBV6-3 to TRBJ2-3; D gene uncertain. Germline CDR1 reads MNHEY; CDR2 reads SVGEGT. CDR3 length equals 18 residues. V dropped 0 bases and J dropped 6 bases, with 22 bases sitting between them. In DNA, the CDR3 is TGTGCCAGCAGTTACTCTGGGTTTGAAGGTGCGTTTCAGGATACGCAGTATTTT. This gives the protein CASSYSGFEGAFQDTQYF.

This clonotype is a singleton in its sample. V gene TRBV7-2 combines with J gene TRBJ1-2, with 9 bases matching TRBD1. In germline, CDR1 is SGHTA, CDR2 FQGNSA. J gave up 7 bases and V 7 bases, and 7 bases lay outside the gene matches. The CDR3 has 13 residues. The CDR3 nucleotides read TGTGCCAGCACCGGGACAGGGCAGGCTGGCTACACCTTC. Protein product: CASTGTGQAGYTF.

A word on this clonotype: A much larger clonotype is one base distant, so this may be a read error. The chain is built from TRBV12-3 or TRBV12-4 and TRBJ2-6; D may be TRBD1 or TRBD2 (7 bases each). Trimming left V 5 bases short and J 2 bases short, with 19 bases between. The CDR3 consists of 18 residues. The CDR3: CASSLDREGGPGANVLTF. CDR3 DNA: TGTGCCAGCAGTCTCGACAGGGAGGGAGGACCTGGGGCCAACGTCCTGACTTTC.

In its sample, this clonotype was seen many times. The chain joins TRBV6-4 to TRBJ2-3, with D tentatively TRBD1 (5 bases). Deletions cut 4 bases from V and 0 bases from J, with 8 bases between. The CDR3 sequence is 14 residues long. The germline V gene encodes CDR1 MRHNA and CDR2 SNTAGT. CDR3 sequence: CASSAQGSTDTQYF. The CDR3 DNA is TGTGCCAGCAGTGCCCAGGGAAGCACAGATACGCAGTATTTT.

The V gene is TRBV18, the J gene TRBJ2-1, with unresolved D. The CDR3 has 15 residues. Trimming stripped 2 bases from V and 2 bases from J, with 10 bases between. Germline lookup yields CDR1 KGHSH and CDR2 LQKENI. CDR3 DNA sequence: TGTGCCAGCTCACCAGGCAGCGAACCCTACAATGAGCAGTTCTTC. Residues: CASSPGSEPYNEQFF.

This sequence joins TRBV3-1 and TRBJ1-6, with D maybe TRBD1 (5 bases). V lost 0 bases and J 7 bases, leaving 13 bases between the germline ends. Germline CDR1 and CDR2: LGHDT and YNNKEL (reference sequence). The CDR3 loop spans 16 amino acids. Written as DNA, the CDR3 is TGTGCCAGCAGCCAAGATGGGGGGAAGGGAAATTCACCCCTCCACTTT. Translated, it gives CASSQDGGKGNSPLHF. Variable domain in full (rest from reference TRBV3-1 and TRBJ1-6): DTAVSQTPKYLVTQMGNDKSIKCEQNLGHDTMYWYKQDSKKFLKIMFSYNNKELIINETVPNRFSPKSPDKAHLNLHINSLELGDSAVYFCASSQDGGKGNSPLHFGNGTRLTVT.

On this clonotype: A single base is all that separates this from a far larger clone, so a read error is likely. The CDR3 sequence is CASSSRGDGIDTQYF. The DNA of the CDR3 is TGTGCCAGCAGCAGTAGGGGGGATGGCATAGATACGCAGTATTTT. The rearrangement links TRBV7-2 to TRBJ2-3; D may correspond to TRBD1 or TRBD2 (6 bases each). Germline-derived CDR1 and CDR2 are SGHTA and FQGNSA. CDR3 length: 15 amino acids. Trimming left V 5 bases short and J 5 bases short, with 17 bases between.

The chain carries TRBV20-1 and TRBJ2-7, with D maybe TRBD2 (6 bases). V lost 2 bases to trimming and J lost 5 bases, with 13 bases between them. CDR3 size: 13 residues. Germline lookup yields CDR1 DFQATT and CDR2 SNEGSKA (reference sequence). The CDR3 nucleotides read TGCAGTGCTAGACCCGGGAGCACCCACGAGCAGTACTTC. This codes for CSARPGSTHEQYF.

The chain combines TRBV20-1 with TRBJ2-3, with TRBD2 identical over 8 bases. The ends lost 3 bases at V and 2 bases at J; junction bases unmatched: 10. The germline gives CDR1 DFQATT, CDR2 SNEGSKA (reference sequence). The CDR3 spans 16 residues. The CDR3 spells CSASDPSGGVTDTQYF. The CDR3 coding sequence is TGCAGTGCTAGTGACCCTTCGGGGGGGGTCACAGATACGCAGTATTTT.

The J gene is TRBJ2-2, the V gene TRBV9; D may match TRBD1 or TRBD2 (6 bases each). Germline CDR1 and CDR2: SGDLS and YYNGEE. With 6 bases removed from V and 1 base from J, the gap between germline ends came to 16 bases. The CDR3 is 16 residues long. CDR3 bases: TGTGCCAGCACCCGGTCGGGGGCGCTGAACACCGGGGAGCTGTTTTTT. The encoded protein is CASTRSGALNTGELFF.

This clonotype came up many times. The V and J genes are TRBV20-1 and TRBJ2-2, with 14 bases fitting TRBD2. The V gene's germline CDR1 is DFQATT and CDR2 SNEGSKA (reference sequence). There are 17 residues in the CDR3. The V gene end was trimmed by 3 bases and the J gene end by 0 bases; junction bases not matched to a gene: 3. CDR3 region: CSARGTSGGANTGELFF. The CDR3 DNA reads as TGCAGTGCTAGGGGGACTAGCGGGGGAGCGAACACCGGGGAGCTGTTTTTT.

This clonotype was seen many times. One end of the junction fails to match germline, which may point to a read error. The rearrangement links TRBV5-1 to TRBJ2-7; TRBD1 agrees at 10 bases. The V gene's germline CDR1 is SGHRS and CDR2 YFSETQ. The CDR3 length is 15 residues. The CDR3 DNA is TGTGCCAGCTCACCGGGACAGGGGTCCTCCTACGAGCAGTACTTC. This gives the protein CASSPGQGSSYEQYF.

This clonotype was observed a few times. A single base separates this from a much larger clone, so it may be a read error. The rearrangement uses TRBV5-6 and TRBJ2-4, with D perhaps matching TRBD2 (5 bases). This CDR3 contains 14 residues. Germline-derived CDR1 and CDR2 are SGHDT and YYEEEE. CDR3 nucleotides: TGTGCCAGCAGCCCCCCCCTAGCCAAAAACGTTCAGTACTTC. Protein: CASSPPLAKNVQYF.

At least ten counts were recorded for this clonotype. A much larger clone lies a single base off, so this may be a read error. The chain recombines TRBV6-5 with TRBJ1-1, with a tentative D call TRBD1 (5 bases). The CDR3 consists of 12 residues. Germline values: CDR1 MNHEY, CDR2 SVGAGI. V lost 2 bases, J lost 6 bases, and 7 bases lay in between. CDR3 residues: CASSYGGSEAFF. CDR3 nucleotide sequence: TGTGCCAGCAGTTACGGGGGATCTGAAGCTTTCTTT.

This clonotype was found many times. The V and J genes are TRBV2 and TRBJ1-2; 8 nucleotides agree with TRBD1. The germline CDR1 and CDR2 sequences are SNHLY and FYNNEI. CDR3 length equals 15 residues. V dropped 3 bases and J dropped 0; count of bases not matched to a gene: 3. CDR3 in amino acids: CASSEGDRPNYGYTF. The CDR3 DNA reads as TGTGCCAGCAGTGAGGGGGACAGGCCTAACTATGGCTACACCTTC.

This clonotype was picked up many times. The chain links TRBV19 to TRBJ1-1; D uncertain. The CDR3 has 13 residues. Germline V gene lookup returns CDR1 LNHDA and CDR2 SQIVND (reference sequence). Trimming stripped 6 bases from V and 1 base from J, with 9 bases between. In DNA, the CDR3 is TGTGCCAGTAGGCCCACTCAGAACACTGAAGCTTTCTTT. Its translation: CASRPTQNTEAFF.

CDR3 amino acids: CASSGIGVYNEQFF. CDR3 coding DNA: TGTGCCAGCAGCGGTATCGGGGTCTACAATGAGCAGTTCTTC. V gene TRBV9 combines with J gene TRBJ2-1; tentative D call: TRBD2 (5 bases). V dropped 3 bases and J dropped 3 bases, with 10 bases sitting between them. The germline V gene encodes CDR1 SGDLS and CDR2 YYNGEE. CDR3 size: 14 residues.

This clonotype occurred many times. This chain links TRBV18 with TRBJ1-1, with 7 bases lining up with TRBD1. The length of the CDR3 is 15 residues. Per the germline V gene, CDR1 is KGHSH and CDR2 is LQKENI. V lost 2 bases to trimming and J lost 0 bases; unmatched junction nucleotides: 3. CDR3: CASSPDRAMNTEAFF. The CDR3 nucleotides read TGTGCCAGCTCACCAGACAGGGCGATGAACACTGAAGCTTTCTTT.

This clonotype has ten or more counts. This chain links TRBV5-1 with TRBJ1-2; TRBD1 aligns across 7 bases. The CDR3 runs to 14 residues. With V trimmed by 2 bases and J by 4 bases, 5 bases remained unmatched. Germline CDR1 and CDR2: SGHRS and YFSETQ. CDR3 coding DNA: TGCGCCAGCAGCTTAGGACAGGAGATCTATGGCTACACCTTC. It specifies CASSLGQEIYGYTF.

Concerning this clonotype: A much bigger clone sits one base away, suggesting this may be a read error. The chain combines TRBV19 with TRBJ2-7; 9 positions agree with TRBD1. Germline CDR1 reads LNHDA; CDR2 reads SQIVND (reference sequence). This CDR3 is 14 amino acids long. This chain's CDR3 is CAGSIEDRGGEQYF. DNA of the CDR3: TGTGCCGGTAGTATAGAGGACAGGGGAGGCGAGCAGTACTTC.

This clonotype was observed at least ten times. The chain joins TRBV10-3 to TRBJ1-5; tentatively, D is TRBD1 (6 bases). The CDR3 length is 12 residues. V lost 11 bases, J lost 3 bases, and 11 bases lay in between. Germline V gives CDR1 ENHRY, CDR2 SYGVKD. The CDR3 region is CAAGQNNQPQHF. The CDR3 bases are TGTGCCGCGGGACAAAACAATCAGCCCCAGCATTTT.

There are many counts of this clonotype. The chain uses TRBV20-1 and TRBJ1-1; TRBD1 matches at 9 bases. Germline V CDR1 and CDR2: DFQATT, SNEGSKA (reference sequence). V was pared by 6 bases and J by 0 bases, with 5 bases of the junction left unmatched. This CDR3 region has 14 residues. Written as DNA, the CDR3 is TGCAGTGCAGGGACAGGGCACATGAACACTGAAGCTTTCTTT. Its protein product is CSAGTGHMNTEAFF.